These 27 T cell receptor beta chains share one sample of origin, sequenced in a study of T-cell reconstitution after alpha-beta-depleted transplantation in children. TCRbeta library construction was performed incorporating unique molecular identifiers. TCRdb independently ran MiXCR on the PCR reads; one entry per CDR3 protein. The table records about 500,000 distinct CDR3 sequences, less than 35% of them present only once. This sample comprised PBMCs from the stem cell graft donor, obtained from the stem cell graft. Every receptor here comes from a human donor who donated a stem cell graft to a child with aplastic anemia.

V usage is TRBV18 and J usage is TRBJ2-3; maybe TRBD1 (6 bases). The CDR3 has 18 amino acids. Germline V gives CDR1 KGHSH, CDR2 LQKENI. Trimming removed 1 base at V and 2 bases at J, with 19 bases between. In nucleotides, the CDR3 is TGTGCCAGCTCACCACGGTCGGGGCAGGGGAGTGTCACAGATACGCAGTATTTT. Its translation is CASSPRSGQGSVTDTQYF.

Turning to this clonotype: One junction end disagrees with the germline gene, perhaps due to a read error. V gene TRBV7-9 combines with J gene TRBJ2-5, with 9 bases fitting TRBD2. Germline lookup yields CDR1 SEHNR and CDR2 FQNEAQ (reference sequence). The CDR3 consists of 14 residues. The CDR3 here is CASSLASGRETQYF. The DNA of the CDR3 is TGTGCCAGCAGCCTAGCGAGCGGGAGGGAGACCCAGTACTTC.

The CDR3 here is CASSPIPGQGYGYTF. Here the CDR3 DNA reads TGTGCCAGTAGTCCCATTCCGGGACAGGGATACGGCTACACCTTC. This chain uses TRBV19 with TRBJ1-2; 9 positions match TRBD1. This CDR3 comprises 15 residues. Germline trimming cut 5 bases from V and 8 bases from J; bases unmatched to any gene: 12. Germline V gene lookup returns CDR1 LNHDA and CDR2 SQIVND (reference sequence).

The chain combines TRBV6-2 or TRBV6-3 with TRBJ2-3; 9 nucleotides agree with TRBD1. The CDR3 is made up of 13 amino acids. The germline CDR1 and CDR2 sequences are MNHEY and SVGEGT. After removal of 5 bases from V and 9 bases from J, the junction contained 6 bases not matched to a gene. Here the CDR3 reads CASSEGQGSTQYF. The CDR3 nucleotides are TGTGCCAGCAGTGAGGGACAGGGTTCAACGCAGTATTTT.

The chain has TRBV25-1 and TRBJ1-1, with 8 bases fitting TRBD1. In germline, CDR1 is MGHDK, CDR2 SYGVNS. V trimming: 6 bases; J trimming: 3 bases; junction bases outside the gene matches: 9. The length of the CDR3 is 15 residues. The CDR3 protein is CASSTGTGWDTEAFF. DNA for the CDR3: TGTGCCAGCAGCACCGGGACAGGTTGGGACACTGAAGCTTTCTTT. The full variable domain, completed using reference TRBV25-1 and TRBJ1-1, is EADIYQTPRYLVIGTGKKITLECSQTMGHDKMYWYQQDPGMELHLIHYSYGVNSTEKGDLSSESTVSRIRTEHFPLTLESARPSHTSQYLCASSTGTGWDTEAFFGQGTRLTVV.

The chain uses TRBV4-3 and TRBJ2-7; weak D call: TRBD2 (5 bases). Per the germline V gene, CDR1 is LGHNA and CDR2 is YSLEER. The CDR3 length is 15 residues. Trimming took 0 bases from V and 4 from J, leaving 13 bases between them. The CDR3 DNA reads TGCGCCAGCAGCCAAGAGAGGACTTTTTATTACGAGCAGTACTTC. Translating gives CASSQERTFYYEQYF.

This rearrangement joins TRBV9 to TRBJ2-7; D uncertain. This CDR3 region has 10 residues. The ends were cut back, 0 bases at V and 6 bases at J, with 1 base in the middle. Per the germline V gene, CDR1 is SGDLS and CDR2 is YYNGEE. The CDR3 region has the DNA TGTGCCAGCAGCGTAGGCGAGCAGTACGTC. Its protein is CASSVGEQYV.

V usage is TRBV7-2 and J usage is TRBJ2-7; no clear D gene. Trimming took off 1 base at V and 4 bases at J, with 11 bases between the two ends. Germline V CDR1 and CDR2: SGHTA, FQGNSA. The CDR3 length is 14 residues. The chain's CDR3 is CASSLGISQYEQYF. DNA of the CDR3: TGTGCCAGCAGCTTAGGCATATCGCAATACGAGCAGTACTTC.

This chain connects TRBV27 to TRBJ1-5, with D perhaps TRBD1 (5 bases). Trimming cost V 2 bases and J 8 bases, with 16 bases left between them. Per the germline V gene, CDR1 is MNHEY and CDR2 is SMNVEV (reference sequence). The CDR3 is 15 amino acids. CDR3 in DNA: TGTGCCAGCAGTTTAGGCGTGACAGCGATAGAGCCCCAGCATTTT. This sequence encodes CASSLGVTAIEPQHF.

This clonotype was seen only a few times. The germline gene is not matched at one end of the junction; a read error may be the cause. This sequence joins TRBV7-9 and TRBJ2-7, with 9 bases that match TRBD1. There are 12 residues in the CDR3. The germline gives CDR1 SEHNR, CDR2 FQNEAQ (reference sequence). In DNA, the CDR3 is TGTGCCAGCAGCTTAAAACAGGGGGCCTCTGACTTC. It specifies CASSLKQGASDF.

The chain has TRBV12-3 or TRBV12-4 and TRBJ1-2, with D maybe TRBD1 (5 bases). This CDR3 has 16 amino acids. Between the trimmed V and J ends, which lost 6 bases and 1 base, there was a span of 18 bases. DNA of the CDR3: TGTGCCAGCAGATACATACTGAGGGGAGGTAACTATGGCTACACCTTC. Its protein product is CASRYILRGGNYGYTF.

The chain combines TRBV20-1 with TRBJ2-5, with TRBD2 matching over 9 bases. V dropped 6 bases and J dropped 5; count of bases not matched to a gene: 19. The CDR3 consists of 17 residues. Germline CDR1 is DFQATT and CDR2 is SNEGSKA (reference sequence). CDR3 sequence: CSATASAGGVSRETQYF. The CDR3 DNA is TGCAGTGCCACCGCTTCGGCGGGAGGGGTCAGTAGGGAGACCCAGTACTTC.

In this sample, this clonotype turned up once. The rearrangement uses TRBV20-1 and TRBJ1-5; TRBD1 might be the D (6 bases). V lost 2 bases and J lost 4, with 18 bases in between. Germline CDR1 reads DFQATT; CDR2 reads SNEGSKA (reference sequence). The CDR3 consists of 16 residues. CDR3 DNA sequence: TGCAGTGCTAGAAGGGGGGGGACTCTTACAAATCAGCCCCAGCATTTT. Residues: CSARRGGTLTNQPQHF.

V is TRBV18 and J is TRBJ2-3; 8 bases line up with TRBD1. The V gene end was trimmed by 3 bases and the J gene end by 6 bases; junction bases not matched to a gene: 2. Germline V gene lookup returns CDR1 KGHSH and CDR2 LQKENI. This CDR3 contains 13 residues. The CDR3 is CASSPRQGDTQYF. The CDR3 coding sequence is TGTGCCAGCTCACCGAGACAGGGGGATACGCAGTATTTT.

The CDR3 protein is CASSFLTGFNTEAFF. CDR3 nucleotide sequence: TGTGCCAGCAGCTTTTTAACGGGGTTTAACACTGAAGCTTTCTTT. This rearrangement joins TRBV5-5 to TRBJ1-1; D is ambiguous. This CDR3 contains 15 residues. V was pared by 2 bases and J by 2 bases, with 13 bases between. CDR1 SGHKS and CDR2 YYEKEE come from the germline V gene (reference sequence).

Concerning this clonotype: The conserved phenylalanine or tryptophan is not found at the CDR3 terminus, so this likely reflects a read error. The genes are TRBV30 and TRBJ1-1; no reliable D call. The germline CDR1 and CDR2 sequences are GTSNPN and SVGIG (reference sequence). V was pared by 3 bases and J by 5 bases, with 13 bases between. CDR3 length: 13 residues. In DNA form, the CDR3 reads TGTGCCTGGAGCCCCGGGCTAAAGACTGAAGCTTTCTTG. Amino acid sequence: CAWSPGLKTEAFL.

This clonotype was picked up one time. This chain joins TRBV27 and TRBJ1-1, with D possibly matching TRBD1 (6 bases). Per the germline V gene, CDR1 is MNHEY and CDR2 is SMNVEV (reference sequence). The CDR3 contains 13 residues. The V gene lost 0 bases and the J gene lost 10 bases, with 12 bases spanning the gap. The CDR3: CASSLSRDTLAFF. CDR3 nucleotides: TGTGCCAGCAGTTTATCTCGGGACACTTTAGCTTTCTTT.

This clonotype came up once. The final CDR3 position lacks the conserved phenylalanine or tryptophan, pointing to a likely read error. The CDR3 sequence is CASRRTESTYNEQFL. The DNA for the CDR3 is TGTGCCAGCAGGCGGACAGAGAGTACCTACAATGAGCAGTTCCTC. V usage is TRBV5-5 and J usage is TRBJ2-1; weak D call: TRBD1 (6 bases). The germline gives CDR1 SGHKS, CDR2 YYEKEE (reference sequence). V lost 5 bases and J 2 bases, leaving 14 bases between the germline ends. The CDR3 runs to 15 residues.

The rearrangement joins TRBV20-1 to TRBJ1-2; TRBD1 aligns across 7 bases. The CDR3 has 15 residues. The V gene end was trimmed by 3 bases and the J gene end by 4 bases; junction bases not matched to a gene: 11. The V gene's germline CDR1 is DFQATT and CDR2 SNEGSKA (reference sequence). CDR3: CSASYPGGSIYGYTF. CDR3 in DNA: TGCAGTGCTAGCTATCCAGGGGGATCTATCTATGGCTACACCTTC.

This clonotype was detected only a few times. The chain combines TRBV28 with TRBJ1-1; D gene unclear. In germline, CDR1 is MDHEN, CDR2 SYDVKM. This CDR3 is built from 15 residues. V gave up 2 bases and J gave up 4 bases, with 14 bases separating them. The CDR3 reads CASSLGPRVGTEAFF. Written as DNA, the CDR3 is TGTGCCAGCAGTTTAGGCCCCCGGGTGGGCACTGAAGCTTTCTTT.

This clonotype appeared a single time. This sequence joins TRBV30 and TRBJ1-4; D might be TRBD1 (5 bases). The CDR3 totals 13 residues. From germline, CDR1 is GTSNPN and CDR2 SVGIG (reference sequence). The V end was cut by 5 bases, the J end by 7 bases, with 14 bases between. The CDR3 reads CAWGRGWAEKLFF. In DNA form, the CDR3 reads TGTGCCTGGGGTCGGGGGTGGGCTGAAAAACTGTTTTTT.

This chain connects TRBV12-3 or TRBV12-4 to TRBJ1-2; 10 bases match TRBD1. CDR3 length: 14 amino acids. V shed 1 base and J 8 bases; nucleotides not matched to a gene: 4. In DNA form, the CDR3 reads TGTGCCAGCAGTTTAGAGACAGGGGGCCGGGGCTACACCTTC. This translates into CASSLETGGRGYTF.

The chain has TRBV20-1 and TRBJ2-7; unclear D gene. Per germline, CDR1 DFQATT and CDR2 SNEGSKA (reference sequence). The V and J ends lost 1 base and 5 bases respectively, with 12 bases between them. This CDR3 has 13 amino acids. The CDR3 loop reads CSARVSRYNEQYF. The CDR3 DNA is TGCAGTGCTAGAGTCTCCAGGTACAACGAGCAGTACTTC.

This chain connects TRBV27 to TRBJ2-7, with 8 bases matching TRBD2. This CDR3 spans 16 amino acids. From germline, CDR1 is MNHEY and CDR2 SMNVEV (reference sequence). J was trimmed by 1 base and V by 6 bases; bases with no gene match: 11. The CDR3 is CASSSPASGLSYEQYF. In nucleotides, the CDR3 is TGTGCCAGCAGCTCCCCGGCTAGCGGGTTATCCTACGAGCAGTACTTC.

In its sample, this clonotype was seen a few times. CDR3 amino acids: CSARLGGGNYNEQFF. CDR3 in DNA: TGCAGTGCTAGGCTGGGCGGGGGAAACTACAATGAGCAGTTCTTC. The chain employs TRBV20-1 and TRBJ2-1; TRBD2 agrees at 7 bases. CDR1 is DFQATT and CDR2 is SNEGSKA in the germline V gene (reference sequence). The V and J ends lost 3 bases and 3 bases, in that order; junction bases with no gene match: 8. This CDR3 comprises 15 residues.

The chain couples TRBV29-1 to TRBJ2-3; TRBD1 might be the D (6 bases). V dropped 1 base and J dropped 1 base, with 15 bases sitting between them. The CDR3 extends over 16 amino acids. Germline lookup yields CDR1 SQVTM and CDR2 ANQGSEA. The CDR3 here is CSVEVRAPGGTDTQYF. CDR3 coding DNA: TGCAGCGTTGAAGTAAGGGCCCCAGGGGGCACAGATACGCAGTATTTT.

The rearrangement links TRBV15 to TRBJ2-5; the D call may be TRBD1 or TRBD2 (5 bases each). Trimming stripped 6 bases from V and 1 base from J, with 12 bases between. The germline gives CDR1 LNHNV, CDR2 YYDKDF (reference sequence). The CDR3 has 14 residues. CDR3 nucleotides: TGTGCCACCAGTTCGGGACCCTCCCAAGAGACCCAGTACTTC. Protein: CATSSGPSQETQYF.